This T cell receptor beta chain was captured in a study of blood T cell repertoires in COVID-19. Study summary: COVID-19 samples, acute and convalescent, were from the United States, Italy and Spain.

J was trimmed by 4 bases and V by 7 bases; bases with no gene match: 4. The CDR3 sequence is 14 residues long. Germline V CDR1 and CDR2: MDHEN, SYDVKM. TCRdb's copy holds only in-frame clones and misses some; the assay was immunoSEQ multiplex PCR. The table records fewer than 350,000 clones, approximately 87% of them present only once. Sequenced input: peripheral blood. The receptor was derived from a woman aged 25 to 39 with COVID-19, enrolled during active disease. This rearrangement joins TRBV28 to TRBJ1-6; 7 bases match TRBD1. The CDR3 loop reads CASTPGQYNSPLHF. The CDR3 DNA follows: TGTGCCAGCACACCGGGACAGTATAATTCACCCCTCCACTTT.